Each of the 14 T cell receptor beta chains below was sequenced from the same sample in a study of blood T cell repertoires in COVID-19. Produced via immunoSEQ multiplex PCR; TCRdb's table is partial and in-frame only. The sample includes 120,000 to 150,000 clones, about 79% of them seen just once. The specimen sequenced was peripheral blood. Receptors originate from a woman aged 45-59 years in a cohort sampled during active or convalescent COVID-19.

CDR3 coding DNA: TGTGCCAGCAGCTTACAGGGCTCTGGAAACACCATATATTTT. Translating it yields CASSLQGSGNTIYF. The chain uses TRBV5-8 and TRBJ1-3; D might be TRBD1 (6 bases). Germline CDR1 reads SGHTS; CDR2 reads YDEGEE. This CDR3 spans 14 amino acids. V was pared by 2 bases and J by 0 bases, with 6 bases between.

The chain recombines TRBV5-1 with TRBJ2-1; D unclear. V was clipped by 0 bases and J by 4 bases, with 5 bases between them. In germline, CDR1 is SGHRS, CDR2 YFSETQ. The CDR3 sequence is 13 residues long. In DNA form, the CDR3 reads TGCGCCAGCAGCTTGGTACAGTACAATGAGCAGTTCTTC. Translating gives CASSLVQYNEQFF.

In regard to this clone: The germline gene is not matched at one end of the junction; a read error may be the cause. This chain links TRBV3-1 (or the pseudogene TRBV3-2) with TRBJ2-1; possibly TRBD2 for D (5 bases). The germline gives CDR1 LGHDT, CDR2 YNNKEL (reference sequence). There are 15 residues in the CDR3. CDR3 sequence (DNA): TGTGCCAGCCACAACATCATAGCGCCCTATAATGAGCAGTTCTTC. Protein sequence: CASHNIIAPYNEQFF.

The J gene is TRBJ1-6, the V gene TRBV3-1 (or the pseudogene TRBV3-2); 7 bases are a match to TRBD1. Per germline, CDR1 LGHDT and CDR2 YNNKEL (reference sequence). CDR3 length: 14 amino acids. Unmatched junction bases numbered 4, after V lost 4 bases and J lost 7 bases. CDR3 nucleotide sequence: TGTGCCAGCAGCCCGGACAGGTCGAATTCACCCCTCCACTTT. Translated: CASSPDRSNSPLHF.

J is TRBJ2-1 and V is TRBV6-4; TRBD2 aligns across 8 bases. Germline V gene sequence: CDR1 MRHNA, CDR2 SNTAGT. The CDR3 sequence is 15 residues long. V lost 2 bases, J lost 5 bases, and 5 bases stayed unmatched. CDR3 amino acids: CASSDMAGGNNEQFF. CDR3 nucleotides: TGTGCCAGCAGTGACATGGCGGGGGGTAACAATGAGCAGTTCTTC.

The rearrangement links TRBV29-1 to TRBJ1-3, with 10 bases lining up with TRBD1. Losses at the gene ends were 2 bases for V and 1 base for J; bases not matched to a gene: 11. CDR1 SQVTM and CDR2 ANQGSEA come from the germline V gene. The CDR3 loop spans 18 amino acids. CDR3 protein: CSVEMGSWGQGSGNTIYF. In DNA form, the CDR3 reads TGCAGCGTTGAAATGGGATCCTGGGGACAGGGGTCTGGAAACACCATATATTTT.

This clone is a singleton in its sample. CDR3 region: CASSLSGNEKLFF. The DNA of the CDR3 is TGTGCCAGCAGTTTATCGGGTAATGAAAAACTGTTTTTT. The chain carries TRBV12-3 or TRBV12-4 and TRBJ1-4; D unresolved. The germline V and J ends were trimmed by 2 bases and 4 bases, with 5 bases remaining between them. This CDR3 spans 13 amino acids.

This chain joins TRBV3-1 (or the pseudogene TRBV3-2) and TRBJ2-2; TRBD2 aligns across 9 bases. The CDR3 has 16 residues. J was trimmed by 3 bases and V by 4 bases; bases with no gene match: 6. Germline V lookup: CDR1 LGHDT, CDR2 YNNKEL (reference sequence). The CDR3, as DNA: TGTGCCAGCAGCCCCCGGGCGGGGGGGGACACCGGGGAGCTGTTTTTT. This translates into CASSPRAGGDTGELFF.

The V call is TRBV14, the J call TRBJ1-4; the D gene is possibly TRBD1 (6 bases). Trimming stripped 7 bases from V and 7 bases from J, with 25 bases between. The germline gives CDR1 SGHDN, CDR2 FVKESK. The CDR3 is made up of 17 amino acids. This CDR3 is CASTIGRGSRPSEKLFF. CDR3 DNA: TGTGCCAGCACTATAGGCAGGGGCTCCAGGCCCTCTGAAAAACTGTTTTTT.

The chain employs TRBV5-1 and TRBJ2-1; 8 bases line up with TRBD1. Germline trimming cut 0 bases from V and 3 bases from J; bases unmatched to any gene: 5. The CDR3 contains 16 residues. Germline values: CDR1 SGHRS, CDR2 YFSETQ. CDR3 loop: CASSLEGTGLYNEQFF. The CDR3 DNA reads as TGCGCCAGCAGCTTGGAAGGGACAGGTCTCTACAATGAGCAGTTCTTC.

This chain uses TRBV11-2 with TRBJ1-4; D call uncertain. The CDR3 covers 15 residues. Germline V gene data show CDR1 as SGHAT and CDR2 as FQNNGV. V dropped 5 bases and J dropped 7 bases, with 17 bases sitting between them. The CDR3 here is CASSRERGGREKLFF. Here the CDR3 DNA reads TGTGCCAGCAGCCGAGAGCGGGGAGGGCGTGAAAAACTGTTTTTT.

The chain has TRBV6-5 and TRBJ1-2; 8 nucleotides align to TRBD1. CDR1 is MNHEY, CDR2 SVGAGI, per germline. J was trimmed by 6 bases and V by 3 bases; bases with no gene match: 3. This CDR3 spans 13 amino acids. The CDR3 region is CASSYWTGNGYTF. CDR3 DNA: TGTGCCAGCAGTTATTGGACAGGGAATGGCTACACCTTC.

The CDR3 nucleotides are TGTGCCAGCAGCTTGCCCTGGACAGGGGATAGAGGCGAGCAGTACTTC. This translates into CASSLPWTGDRGEQYF. The chain employs TRBV7-9 and TRBJ2-7; TRBD1 agrees at 9 bases. Germline V CDR1 and CDR2: SEHNR, FQNEAQ (reference sequence). V trimming: 3 bases; J trimming: 6 bases; junction bases outside the gene matches: 12. The CDR3 runs 16 residues.

The chain has TRBV5-1 and TRBJ2-7; a possible D gene is TRBD1 (6 bases). This CDR3 contains 13 residues. Trimming stripped 4 bases from V and 2 bases from J, with 10 bases between. Germline V lookup: CDR1 SGHRS, CDR2 YFSETQ. The CDR3 sequence: CASSPRDTYEQYF. The CDR3 nucleotides are TGCGCCAGCAGCCCCCGGGACACCTACGAGCAGTACTTC.